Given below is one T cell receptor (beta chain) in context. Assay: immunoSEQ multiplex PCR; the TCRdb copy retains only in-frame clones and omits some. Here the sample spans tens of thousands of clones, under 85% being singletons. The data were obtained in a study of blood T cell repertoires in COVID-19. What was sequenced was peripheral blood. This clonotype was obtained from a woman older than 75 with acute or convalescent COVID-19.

In DNA form, the CDR3 reads TGTGCCAGCAGAATCGCGGGGAGCTCCTACGAGCAGTACTTC. Its translation is CASRIAGSSYEQYF. The gene calls are TRBV28 and TRBJ2-7, with a possible D match to TRBD2 (6 bases). The CDR3 is made up of 14 amino acids. From germline, CDR1 is MDHEN and CDR2 SYDVKM. V was clipped by 6 bases and J by 0 bases, with 12 bases between them. Full variable domain (remainder filled in from reference TRBV28 and TRBJ2-7): DVKVTQSSRYLVKRTGEKVFLECVQDMDHENMFWYRQDPGLGLRLIYFSYDVKMKEKGDIPEGYSVSREKKERFSLILESASTNQTSMYLCASRIAGSSYEQYFGPGTRLTVT.